A selection of T cell receptor beta chains follows, all from one sample in a study of T-cell reconstitution after alpha-beta-depleted transplantation in children. Via MiXCR, TCRdb re-called the PCR reads, giving one row per CDR3 protein. The sample includes 420,000 or so distinct CDR3 sequences, approximately 11% of them seen just once. The sequencing used PBMCs from the stem cell graft donor, collected from the stem cell graft. These receptors all come from a human donor who donated a stem cell graft to a child with acute myeloid leukemia. Each CDR3 is given with its conserved first and last residue. A D gene is named only where the DNA matches it firmly. Not all rows give a size; the values are once, few, many and, for expanded clones, a class.

>TRBV30|TRBJ2-1|16|-|TRBD2
CALETSGPTGWNEQFF
TGTGCCTTGGAAACTAGCGGGCCCACCGGGTGGAATGAGCAGTTCTTC
>TRBV19|TRBJ2-1|17|-|TRBD2
CASSFRLAGGPTNEQFF
TGTGCCAGTAGTTTTCGACTAGCGGGAGGACCCACGAATGAGCAGTTCTTC
>TRBV7-9|TRBJ2-2|15|-|-
CASSPWGTGRGELFF
TGTGCCAGCAGCCCCTGGGGTACAGGGCGCGGGGAGCTGTTTTTT
>TRBV7-2|TRBJ2-1|13|-|-
CASSLEGGDEQFF
TGTGCCAGCAGCTTAGAGGGGGGCGATGAGCAGTTCTTC
>TRBV6-1|TRBJ2-2|16|few|TRBD2
CASTYGVAGYTGELFF
TGTGCCAGCACCTACGGGGTAGCGGGCTACACCGGGGAGCTGTTTTTT
>TRBV4-1|TRBJ2-5|15|few|-
CASSPLLGGGETQYF
TGCGCCAGCAGCCCTCTTCTGGGGGGAGGAGAGACCCAGTACTTC
>TRBV28|TRBJ2-4|15|many|-
CASSLGGATKNIQYF
TGTGCCAGCAGTTTAGGGGGCGCAACCAAAAACATTCAGTACTTC
>TRBV6-2/TRBV6-3|TRBJ2-5|15|-|-
CASSLQVGVAETQYF
TGTGCCAGCAGCCTCCAGGTCGGGGTAGCTGAGACCCAGTACTTC
>TRBV5-1|TRBJ2-1|15|many|-
CASSELSLGGHEQFF
TGCGCCAGCAGCGAGCTTTCTCTAGGGGGGCATGAGCAGTTCTTC
>TRBV29-1|TRBJ1-1|11|few|-
CSVEGRTEAFF
TGCAGCGTTGAGGGTCGCACTGAAGCTTTCTTT
>TRBV7-8|TRBJ1-1|11|many|-
CASSQANVAFF
TGTGCCAGCAGCCAAGCTAACGTGGCTTTCTTT
>TRBV18|TRBJ2-3|16|-|-
CASPGKTGRSTDTQYF
TGTGCCAGCCCAGGGAAAACCGGGAGAAGCACAGATACGCAGTATTTT
>TRBV10-3|TRBJ2-5|14|-|-
CAISETGWEETQYF
TGTGCCATCAGTGAAACAGGGTGGGAAGAGACCCAGTACTTC
>TRBV25-1|TRBJ2-2|17|-|-
CASSAQTGTALAGELFF
TGTGCCAGCAGTGCCCAAACCGGGACGGCTTTAGCCGGGGAGCTGTTTTTT
>TRBV10-3|TRBJ2-7|16|many|-
CAISEGGHRRGREQYF
TGTGCCATCAGTGAGGGTGGACACCGCAGGGGCCGCGAGCAGTACTTC
>TRBV5-1|TRBJ2-2|17|many|-
CASSLGPRAANTGELFF
TGCGCCAGCAGCTTGGGACCCAGAGCCGCGAACACCGGGGAGCTGTTTTTT
>TRBV11-1|TRBJ2-2|12|-|-
CASSSFTGELFF
TGTGCCAGCAGCTCTTTTACCGGGGAGCTGTTTTTT
>TRBV28|TRBJ1-5|15|few|-
CASRSGAGSNQPQHF
TGTGCCAGCAGGTCGGGGGCCGGAAGCAATCAGCCCCAGCATTTT
>TRBV5-1|TRBJ2-3|14|few|-
CASSLGSRTDTQYF
TGCGCCAGCAGCTTGGGGTCTCGCACAGATACGCAGTATTTT
>TRBV5-1|TRBJ2-6|19|-|-
CASSLTGTAVSSGANVLTF
TGCGCCAGCAGCTTGACCGGGACCGCTGTAAGCTCTGGGGCCAACGTCCTGACTTTC
>TRBV7-2|TRBJ2-5|17|-|TRBD2
CASSSGLTSGGRETQYF
TGTGCCAGCAGCTCCGGGTTGACTAGCGGGGGGAGGGAGACCCAGTACTTC
>TRBV7-7|TRBJ2-1|14|few|-
CASSLASGDNEQFF
TGTGCTAGCAGCTTAGCATCAGGGGACAATGAGCAGTTCTTC
>TRBV15|TRBJ2-1|17|many|-
CATSRERQNPSYNEQFF
TGTGCCACCAGCAGAGAAAGGCAAAACCCCTCCTACAATGAGCAGTTCTTC
>TRBV7-2|TRBJ2-5|14|-|-
CASSLTSLVETQYF
TGTGCCAGCAGCTTAACATCGCTAGTAGAGACCCAGTACTTC
>TRBV20-1|TRBJ2-3|14|many|-
CSASRDTSTDTQYF
TGCAGTGCTTCCCGGGACACCAGCACAGATACGCAGTATTTT
>TRBV7-2|TRBJ2-7|14|-|-
CASSLRTEGYEQYF
TGTGCCAGCAGCTTAAGGACCGAAGGTTACGAGCAGTACTTC
>TRBV20-1|TRBJ1-5|13|many|-
CSAREQIDQPQHF
TGCAGTGCTAGAGAACAGATTGATCAGCCCCAGCATTTT
>TRBV5-1|TRBJ1-1|14|-|TRBD1
CASSLGQGMNEAFF
TGCGCCAGCAGCTTGGGACAGGGGATGAATGAAGCTTTCTTT
>TRBV27|TRBJ2-2|15|-|TRBD1
CASSFYRGNTGELFF
TGTGCCAGCAGTTTTTACAGGGGGAACACCGGGGAGCTGTTTTTT
>TRBV4-2|TRBJ1-1|18|few|TRBD1
CASSPQWTGGVGNTEAFF
TGTGCCAGCAGCCCCCAATGGACAGGGGGAGTCGGGAACACTGAAGCTTTCTTT
>TRBV7-9|TRBJ2-1|14|few|-
CASSSISVYNEQFF
TGTGCCAGCAGCTCAATCTCTGTCTACAATGAGCAGTTCTTC
>TRBV5-1|TRBJ2-2|18|-|TRBD2
CASSDPSLAGGRTGELFF
TGCGCCAGCAGCGATCCATCACTAGCGGGGGGGCGCACCGGGGAGCTGTTTTTT